Each of the 25 T cell receptor beta chains below was sequenced from the same sample in a study of T cells in Graves' hyperthyroidism and ophthalmopathy. Authors of the study amplified TCR beta CDR3 regions from RNA transcripts. During a first-round RT-PCR of the TCR CDR3, the HTBI primer set was used. TCRdb itself ran the multiplex PCR reads through MiXCR, one entry per CDR3 protein. Among some 510,000 distinct CDR3 sequences, under 25% were seen once, and the ten largest hold about 30%. Material for sequencing was blood. The source of these receptors is a man aged 18 to 29 with Graves' hyperthyroidism.

This clonotype was counted ten times or more. The V gene is TRBV15, the J gene TRBJ2-7; TRBD2 might be the D (5 bases). Trimming shortened V by 3 bases and J by 3 bases, and 12 bases separated the two germline ends. The CDR3 is 14 residues long. The germline V gene encodes CDR1 LNHNV and CDR2 YYDKDF (reference sequence). CDR3 loop: CATSRDWADYEQYF. In nucleotides, the CDR3 is TGTGCCACCAGCAGGGACTGGGCGGACTACGAGCAGTACTTC.

Concerning this clonotype: This may be a read error: a much more frequent sequence differs by one nucleotide. The chain links TRBV11-2 to TRBJ2-5, with 8 bases lining up with TRBD2. CDR3 length: 14 amino acids. Germline CDR1 SGHAT, CDR2 FQNNGV. CDR3 region: CASSYSGAQETKYF. CDR3 bases: TGTGCCAGCAGCTATAGCGGGGCCCAAGAGACCAAGTACTTC.

This clonotype was observed a few times. V is TRBV20-1 and J is TRBJ2-5; 8 bases are shared with TRBD2. Germline CDR1 is DFQATT and CDR2 is SNEGSKA (reference sequence). CDR3 length: 16 amino acids. The ends lost 3 bases at V and 2 bases at J; junction bases unmatched: 11. DNA of the CDR3: TGCAGTGCTAGTGTCCCCGGGGGGGGACGGCAAGAGACCCAGTACTTC. It specifies CSASVPGGGRQETQYF.

The chain has TRBV2 and TRBJ2-7; 8 bases match TRBD2. V was pared by 1 base and J by 6 bases, with 2 bases of the junction left unmatched. Germline V gene lookup returns CDR1 SNHLY and CDR2 FYNNEI. This CDR3 is built from 13 residues. Written as DNA, the CDR3 is TGTGCCAGCAGTGAAGAGCGGGGGCGCGAGCAGTACTTC. It specifies CASSEERGREQYF.

This clonotype was detected ten times or more. The chain uses TRBV24-1 and TRBJ1-2; 12 nucleotides match TRBD1. Germline CDR1 is KGHDR and CDR2 is SFDVKD. CDR3 length: 14 residues. With 4 bases clipped from V and 7 bases from J, the junction kept 3 bases outside the gene matches. CDR3 bases: TGTGCCACCAGTGACTCGGGACAGGGGGCTGGCTACACCTTC. Amino acids: CATSDSGQGAGYTF.

This rearrangement joins TRBV5-1 to TRBJ2-7; D tentatively fits TRBD1 or TRBD2 (5 bases each). Trimming took 4 bases from V and 3 from J, leaving 17 bases between them. Germline assignment: CDR1 SGHRS and CDR2 YFSETQ. This CDR3 is 15 amino acids long. This CDR3 is CASSPGPSNSYEQYF. CDR3 DNA: TGCGCCAGCAGCCCGGGGCCCTCGAACAGCTACGAGCAGTACTTC.

This clonotype appeared many times. The rearrangement joins TRBV6-5 to TRBJ2-7, with D possibly matching TRBD1 (6 bases). The CDR3 is 12 amino acids. Trimming removed 8 bases at V and 6 bases at J, with 14 bases between. Germline CDR1 is MNHEY and CDR2 is SVGAGI. CDR3 loop: CASGYLGGEQYF. In nucleotides, the CDR3 is TGTGCCAGCGGATACCTAGGGGGCGAGCAGTACTTC.

This clonotype showed up many times. This rearrangement joins TRBV12-5 to TRBJ2-7; 14 nucleotides agree with TRBD2. This CDR3 contains 19 residues. The V gene's germline CDR1 is LGHNT and CDR2 FRNRAP. Losses at the gene ends were 4 bases for V and 2 bases for J; bases not matched to a gene: 13. Here the CDR3 DNA reads TGTGCTAGTGGTTCTACCGCCGGGACTAGCGGGGGTCAGACCTACGAGCAGTACTTC. It translates to CASGSTAGTSGGQTYEQYF.

The chain uses TRBV18 and TRBJ2-5, with 11 positions matching TRBD1. V dropped 3 bases and J dropped 4; count of bases not matched to a gene: 4. The CDR3 totals 15 residues. CDR1 is KGHSH, CDR2 LQKENI, per germline. CDR3 loop: CASSPLGTGGETQYF. The CDR3 nucleotides read TGTGCCAGCTCACCTCTGGGGACAGGGGGAGAGACCCAGTACTTC.

The rearrangement uses TRBV29-1 and TRBJ2-2; D gene unclear. V lost 2 bases and J lost 4, with 14 bases in between. Germline V gives CDR1 SQVTM, CDR2 ANQGSEA. The length of the CDR3 is 15 residues. This CDR3 reads CSVESPQAPTGELFF. The CDR3, as DNA: TGCAGCGTTGAAAGTCCCCAGGCTCCCACCGGGGAGCTGTTTTTT.

This clonotype was picked up many times. This chain uses TRBV2 with TRBJ1-1, with D hard to call. CDR1 and CDR2 from the germline V gene are SNHLY and FYNNEI. This CDR3 has 11 residues. V lost 7 bases and J lost 7, with 10 bases in between. The CDR3 reads CASTYGNEAFF. CDR3 sequence (DNA): TGTGCCAGCACATACGGCAATGAAGCTTTCTTT.

This clonotype appeared many times. The gene calls are TRBV28 and TRBJ1-1; D is uncertain. The CDR3 sequence is 16 residues long. Deletions cut 5 bases from V and 4 bases from J, with 20 bases between. The germline CDR1 and CDR2 sequences are MDHEN and SYDVKM. For the CDR3, the DNA is TGTGCCAGCAGTGGCCCCGCACCGAGTCCGAGCACTGAAGCTTTCTTT. As protein: CASSGPAPSPSTEAFF.

This clonotype was counted many times. The genes are TRBV30 and TRBJ2-5; D ambiguous. Trimming cost V 0 bases and J 4 bases, with 6 bases left between them. From germline, CDR1 is GTSNPN and CDR2 SVGIG (reference sequence). CDR3 length: 12 residues. The CDR3 nucleotides read TGTGCCTGGAGTGTACATGCAGAGACCCAGTACTTC. It specifies CAWSVHAETQYF.

There are many counts of this clonotype. CDR3 sequence (DNA): TGTGCCAGCAGCCCAACAGGGGCCAGCTCCTACGAGCAGTACTTC. Residues: CASSPTGASSYEQYF. The chain combines TRBV11-2 with TRBJ2-7; 7 bases agree with TRBD1. Germline CDR1 SGHAT, CDR2 FQNNGV. V was clipped by 5 bases and J by 0 bases; unmatched bases: 7. This CDR3 contains 15 residues.

This clonotype was recorded a few times. The chain carries TRBV14 and TRBJ1-1; D is undetermined. The V gene's germline CDR1 is SGHDN and CDR2 FVKESK. This CDR3 spans 12 amino acids. The germline V and J ends were trimmed by 0 bases and 11 bases, with 10 bases remaining between them. The CDR3 sequence is CASSQEDLRAFF. Here the CDR3 DNA reads TGTGCCAGCAGCCAAGAGGACCTTCGGGCTTTCTTT.

The J gene is TRBJ2-4, the V gene TRBV28; D perhaps matches TRBD1 (5 bases). There are 16 residues in the CDR3. V lost 6 bases to trimming and J lost 0 bases, with 15 bases between them. Germline values: CDR1 MDHEN, CDR2 SYDVKM. CDR3 coding DNA: TGTGCCAGCAGGGCCAGACAGATACTAGCCAAAAACATTCAGTACTTC. As protein: CASRARQILAKNIQYF.

This clonotype was counted many times. The V and J genes are TRBV28 and TRBJ1-2; D remains ambiguous. The CDR3 is 11 residues long. Trimming cost V 3 bases and J 7 bases, with 6 bases left between them. Germline CDR1 and CDR2: MDHEN and SYDVKM. CDR3 sequence (DNA): TGTGCCAGCAGTTTCAGCGGTGGCTACACCTTC. This translates into CASSFSGGYTF.

This clonotype showed up many times. V gene TRBV20-1 combines with J gene TRBJ2-7; D possibly corresponds to TRBD1 (5 bases). In germline, CDR1 is DFQATT, CDR2 SNEGSKA (reference sequence). Trimming left V 2 bases short and J 4 bases short, with 15 bases between. The CDR3 extends over 14 amino acids. The CDR3 loop is CSARQGLGPYEQYF. CDR3 DNA: TGCAGTGCTAGACAGGGTCTTGGACCTTACGAGCAGTACTTC.

This clonotype has a handful of counts. The rearrangement uses TRBV27 and TRBJ1-2; TRBD1 might be the D (5 bases). With 1 base removed from V and 4 bases from J, the gap between germline ends came to 10 bases. The CDR3 covers 14 residues. In germline, CDR1 is MNHEY, CDR2 SMNVEV (reference sequence). For the CDR3, the DNA is TGTGCCAGCAGTTTATACGGACACACCTATGGCTACACCTTC. This gives the protein CASSLYGHTYGYTF.

Ten or more counts support this clonotype. The rearrangement joins TRBV20-1 to TRBJ2-7; 7 bases align to TRBD1. The germline gives CDR1 DFQATT, CDR2 SNEGSKA (reference sequence). V lost 1 base, J lost 1 base, and 4 bases stayed unmatched. There are 14 residues in the CDR3. Here the CDR3 DNA reads TGCAGTGCTAGAGCCGAGACAGGGTCCTACGAGCAGTACTTC. Translating it yields CSARAETGSYEQYF.

There are many counts of this clonotype. The chain combines TRBV6-5 with TRBJ2-7; D gene uncertain. The CDR3 runs to 13 residues. Trimming shortened V by 3 bases and J by 3 bases, and 9 bases separated the two germline ends. CDR1 MNHEY and CDR2 SVGAGI come from the germline V gene. This CDR3 is CASSYGDNYEQYF. In nucleotides, the CDR3 is TGTGCCAGCAGTTATGGCGACAACTACGAGCAGTACTTC.

The sample holds many counts of this clonotype. The chain carries TRBV5-6 and TRBJ1-2; a possible D gene is TRBD1 (5 bases). CDR3 size: 15 residues. V dropped 4 bases and J dropped 4 bases, with 17 bases sitting between them. The germline V gene has CDR1 SGHDT and CDR2 YYEEEE. CDR3 protein: CASSARQRTAYGYTF. The CDR3 bases are TGTGCCAGCAGCGCCCGACAGCGCACAGCCTATGGCTACACCTTC.

This clonotype occurred many times. This sequence joins TRBV11-1 and TRBJ1-1; no reliable D call. V was clipped by 5 bases and J by 0 bases, with 16 bases between them. Germline CDR1 and CDR2: SGHAT and FQDESV (reference sequence). The CDR3 runs 16 residues. CDR3 coding DNA: TGTGCCAGCAGCACCCTTGGGCCCGAAATGAACACTGAAGCTTTCTTT. Amino acid sequence: CASSTLGPEMNTEAFF.

At least ten counts were recorded for this clonotype. The V and J genes are TRBV12-3 or TRBV12-4 and TRBJ2-7; D may be TRBD1 or TRBD2 (5 bases each). The CDR3 has 16 amino acids. Trimming took off 6 bases at V and 2 bases at J, with 20 bases between the two ends. DNA of the CDR3: TGTGCCAGCAGCACCACCCTCGGGACCCTAACCTACGAGCAGTACTTC. It is translated as CASSTTLGTLTYEQYF.

The genes are TRBV20-1 and TRBJ2-5, with a tentative D call TRBD1 (5 bases). CDR3 size: 14 residues. The V gene's germline CDR1 is DFQATT and CDR2 SNEGSKA (reference sequence). Trimming left V 2 bases short and J 4 bases short, with 14 bases between. The CDR3 DNA reads as TGCAGTGCTAGATGGTCAGGGATTGGAGAGACCCAGTACTTC. Translation: CSARWSGIGETQYF.